These T cell receptor beta chains were read from a single sample in a study of blood T cells in healthy people across ages. TCRdb re-derived calls from the 5' RACE reads in MiXCR, one entry per CDR3 protein. The sample consists of approximately 1.5 million distinct CDR3 sequences, roughly 43% of them appearing once. Sequencing input: blood. Source of these receptors: a woman aged 18-30 years in good health. CDR3s include the opening cysteine and the closing phenylalanine or tryptophan. The order of the fields is D gene, clone size, J gene, V gene, CDR3 DNA, CDR3 protein. The D gene is left open where the match is weak. Size tells how often a clone was seen (once, few, many) or the class of an expanded clone, and some rows leave it out.

>TRBD1|-|TRBJ1-1|TRBV11-2
TGTGCCAGCAGCCTGGGACAGGGGGTGGTCACTGAAGCTTTCTTT
CASSLGQGVVTEAFF
>-|-|TRBJ2-1|TRBV28
TGTGCCAGCAGTTCACCCGACTTAAATGAGCAGTTCTTC
CASSSPDLNEQFF
>-|few|TRBJ2-2|TRBV5-1
TGCGCCAGCAGTGTGGGGGGAAGCACCGGGGAGCTGTTTTTT
CASSVGGSTGELFF
>-|-|TRBJ1-1|TRBV7-2
TGTGCCAGCAGCTTCTCCCCGAACGCGGGGGGCACTGAAGCTTTCTTT
CASSFSPNAGGTEAFF
>TRBD1|many|TRBJ2-7|TRBV5-1
TGTGCCAGCAGTTGGGACAGCTCCTACGAGCAGTACTTC
CASSWDSSYEQYF
>-|few|TRBJ2-4|TRBV20-1
TGCAGTGCTAGGGGTCCTTCCAAAAACATTCAGTACTTC
CSARGPSKNIQYF
>TRBD2|-|TRBJ2-5|TRBV11-2
TGTGCCAGCAGCCCCGGGTACAGCGGGGGAGGAGAGACCCAGTACTTC
CASSPGYSGGGETQYF
>-|-|TRBJ2-5|TRBV5-1
TGCGCCAGCAGCTTGTTAGTGACCCAAGAGACCCAGTACTTC
CASSLLVTQETQYF
>-|-|TRBJ1-5|TRBV2
TGTGCCAGCACAGGAGCGGTTAGCAATCAGCCCCAGCATTTT
CASTGAVSNQPQHF
>-|-|TRBJ2-1|TRBV12-3/TRBV12-4
TGTGCCAGCAGTCTCGGGCCTCGCAGCGAGCAGTTCTTC
CASSLGPRSEQFF
>TRBD1|few|TRBJ2-3|TRBV9
TGTGCCAGCAGCGCCTCCGGGACAGACACAGATACGCAGTATTTT
CASSASGTDTDTQYF
>-|few|TRBJ1-1|TRBV12-3/TRBV12-4
TGTGCCAGCAGTTGGCCCGGGTGGACTGAAGCTTTCTTT
CASSWPGWTEAFF
>TRBD1|few|TRBJ1-6|TRBV7-9
TGTGCCAGCAGCCTCGGGACAGGGAGGAATTCACCCCTCCACTTT
CASSLGTGRNSPLHF